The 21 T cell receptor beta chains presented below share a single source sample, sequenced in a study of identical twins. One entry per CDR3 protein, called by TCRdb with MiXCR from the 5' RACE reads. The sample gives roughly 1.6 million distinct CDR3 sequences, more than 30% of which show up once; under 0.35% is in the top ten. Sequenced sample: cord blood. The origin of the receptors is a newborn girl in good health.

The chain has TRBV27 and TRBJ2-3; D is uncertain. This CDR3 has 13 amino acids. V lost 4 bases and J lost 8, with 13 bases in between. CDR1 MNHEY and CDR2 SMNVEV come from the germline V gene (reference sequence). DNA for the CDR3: TGTGCCAGCAGTTCCTCGGCAGGCCGTACGCAGTATTTT. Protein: CASSSSAGRTQYF.

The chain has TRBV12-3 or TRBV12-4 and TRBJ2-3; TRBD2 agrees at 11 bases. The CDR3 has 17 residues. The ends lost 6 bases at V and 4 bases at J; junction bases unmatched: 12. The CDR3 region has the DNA TGTGCCAGCAGACCCCAGACCGGGACTAGCGGAGCAGATACGCAGTATTTT. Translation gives CASRPQTGTSGADTQYF.

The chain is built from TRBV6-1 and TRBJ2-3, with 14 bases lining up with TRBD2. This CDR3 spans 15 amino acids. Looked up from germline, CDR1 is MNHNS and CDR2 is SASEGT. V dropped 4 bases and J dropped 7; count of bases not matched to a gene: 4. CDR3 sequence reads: CASSGTSGGTNTQYF. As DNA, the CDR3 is TGTGCCAGCAGTGGGACTAGCGGGGGGACAAATACGCAGTATTTT.

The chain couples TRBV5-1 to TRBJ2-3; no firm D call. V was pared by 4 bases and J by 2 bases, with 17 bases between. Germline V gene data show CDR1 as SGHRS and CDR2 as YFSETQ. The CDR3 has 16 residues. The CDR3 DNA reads TGCGCCAGCAGCCCTGGGTCTACGGCCTTCACAGATACGCAGTATTTT. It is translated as CASSPGSTAFTDTQYF.

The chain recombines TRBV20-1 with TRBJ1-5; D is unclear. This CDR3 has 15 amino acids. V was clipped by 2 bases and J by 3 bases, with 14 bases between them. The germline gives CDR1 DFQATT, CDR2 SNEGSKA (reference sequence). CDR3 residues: CSARPSLSTNQPQHF. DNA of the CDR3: TGCAGTGCTAGACCCTCTCTCAGCACCAATCAGCCCCAGCATTTT.

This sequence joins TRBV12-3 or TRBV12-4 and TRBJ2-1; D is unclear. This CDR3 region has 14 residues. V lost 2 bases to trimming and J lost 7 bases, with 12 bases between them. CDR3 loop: CASSLTEPENEQFF. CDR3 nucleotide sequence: TGTGCCAGCAGTTTAACCGAACCGGAAAATGAGCAGTTCTTC.

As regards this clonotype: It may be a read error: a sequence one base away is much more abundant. The chain's CDR3 is CAISEAGTNEKLFF. CDR3 in DNA: TGTGCCATCAGTGAGGCAGGAACTAATGAAAAACTGTTTTTT. V is TRBV10-3 and J is TRBJ1-4; D gene unclear. Trimming stripped 2 bases from V and 1 base from J, with 5 bases between. This CDR3 region has 14 residues. Germline V gene sequence: CDR1 ENHRY, CDR2 SYGVKD.

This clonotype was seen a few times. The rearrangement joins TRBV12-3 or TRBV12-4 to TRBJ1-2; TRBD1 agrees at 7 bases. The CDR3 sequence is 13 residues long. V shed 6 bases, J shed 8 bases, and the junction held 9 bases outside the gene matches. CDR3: CASRPGLGGGYTF. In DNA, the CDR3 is TGTGCCAGCAGGCCGGGGTTAGGGGGCGGCTACACCTTC.

CDR3 protein: CASNVLAEYNEQYF. The CDR3, as DNA: TGTGCCAGCAACGTACTAGCGGAATACAATGAGCAGTACTTC. V and J are TRBV2 and TRBJ2-7; 8 nucleotides align to TRBD2. Trimming at V came to 7 bases and at J to 7 bases, leaving 12 bases not matched to a gene. CDR3 length equals 14 residues. Germline values: CDR1 SNHLY, CDR2 FYNNEI. Complete variable domain (other parts from reference TRBV2 and TRBJ2-7): EPEVTQTPSHQVTQMGQEVILRCVPISNHLYFYWYRQILGQKVEFLVSFYNNEISEKSEIFDDQFSVERPDGSNFTLKIRSTKLEDSAMYFCASNVLAEYNEQYFGPGTRLTVT.

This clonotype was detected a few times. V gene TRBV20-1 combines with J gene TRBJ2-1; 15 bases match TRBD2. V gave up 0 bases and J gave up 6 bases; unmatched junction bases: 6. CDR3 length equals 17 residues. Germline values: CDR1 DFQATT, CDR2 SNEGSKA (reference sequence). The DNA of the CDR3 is TGCAGTGCTAGAGACCCCGGACTAGCGGGAGGGATCAATGAGCAGTTCTTC. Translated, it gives CSARDPGLAGGINEQFF.

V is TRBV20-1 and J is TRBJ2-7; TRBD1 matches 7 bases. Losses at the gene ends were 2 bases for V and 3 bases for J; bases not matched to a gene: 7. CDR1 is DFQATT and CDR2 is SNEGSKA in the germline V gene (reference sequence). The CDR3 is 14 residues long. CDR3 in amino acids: CSARNRDSRYEQYF. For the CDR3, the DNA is TGCAGTGCTAGAAACCGGGACAGTCGCTACGAGCAGTACTTC.

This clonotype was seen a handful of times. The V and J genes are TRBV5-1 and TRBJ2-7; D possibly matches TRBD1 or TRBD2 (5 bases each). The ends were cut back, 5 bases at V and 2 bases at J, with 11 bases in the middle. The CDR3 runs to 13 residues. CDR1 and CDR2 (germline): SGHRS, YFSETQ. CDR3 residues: CASSVRDAYEQYF. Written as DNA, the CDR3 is TGCGCCAGCAGTGTCCGGGACGCCTACGAGCAGTACTTC.

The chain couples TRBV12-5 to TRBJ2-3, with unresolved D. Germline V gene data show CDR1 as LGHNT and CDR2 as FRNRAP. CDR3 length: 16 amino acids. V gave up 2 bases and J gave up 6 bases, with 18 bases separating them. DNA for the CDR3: TGTGCTAGTGGTTTGTTCCTTTCCCGATTCAAGGATACGCAGTATTTT. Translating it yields CASGLFLSRFKDTQYF.

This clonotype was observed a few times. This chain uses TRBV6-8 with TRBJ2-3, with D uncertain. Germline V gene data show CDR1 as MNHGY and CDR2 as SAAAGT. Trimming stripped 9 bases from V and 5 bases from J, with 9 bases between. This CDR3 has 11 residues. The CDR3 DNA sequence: TGTGCCAGGGGCGCCCGAGATACGCAGTATTTT. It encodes CARGARDTQYF.

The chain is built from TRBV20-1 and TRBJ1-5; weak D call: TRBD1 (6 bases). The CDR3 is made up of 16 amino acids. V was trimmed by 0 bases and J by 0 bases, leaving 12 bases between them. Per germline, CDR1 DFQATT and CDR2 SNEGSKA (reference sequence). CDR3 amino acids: CSARDHREYSNQPQHF. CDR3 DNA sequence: TGCAGTGCTAGAGATCACAGGGAATATAGCAATCAGCCCCAGCATTTT.

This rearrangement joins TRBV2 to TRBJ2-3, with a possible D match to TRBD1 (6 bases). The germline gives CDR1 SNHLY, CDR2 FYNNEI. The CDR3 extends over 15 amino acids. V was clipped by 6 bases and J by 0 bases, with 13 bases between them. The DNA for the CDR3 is TGTGCCAGCAGGGGGGCCTTCTCCAGCACAGATACGCAGTATTTT. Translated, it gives CASRGAFSSTDTQYF.

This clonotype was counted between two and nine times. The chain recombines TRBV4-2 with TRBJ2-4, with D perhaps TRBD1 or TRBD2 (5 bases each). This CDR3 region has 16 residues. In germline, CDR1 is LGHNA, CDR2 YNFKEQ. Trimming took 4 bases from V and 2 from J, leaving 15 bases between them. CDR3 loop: CASSRTGPFSKNIQYF. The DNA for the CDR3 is TGTGCCAGCAGCCGTACGGGACCTTTCTCCAAAAACATTCAGTACTTC.

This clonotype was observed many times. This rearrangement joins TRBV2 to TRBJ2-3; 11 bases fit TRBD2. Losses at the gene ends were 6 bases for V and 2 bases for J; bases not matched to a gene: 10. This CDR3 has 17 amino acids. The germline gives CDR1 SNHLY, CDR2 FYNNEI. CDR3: CASRGTSGHQNTDTQYF. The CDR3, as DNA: TGTGCCAGCAGGGGGACTAGCGGCCACCAAAACACAGATACGCAGTATTTT.

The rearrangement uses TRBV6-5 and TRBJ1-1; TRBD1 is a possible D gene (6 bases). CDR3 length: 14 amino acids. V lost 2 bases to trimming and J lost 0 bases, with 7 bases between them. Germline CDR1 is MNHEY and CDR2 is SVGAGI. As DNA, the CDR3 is TGTGCCAGCAGTTACGGACAGCTGAACACTGAAGCTTTCTTT. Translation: CASSYGQLNTEAFF.

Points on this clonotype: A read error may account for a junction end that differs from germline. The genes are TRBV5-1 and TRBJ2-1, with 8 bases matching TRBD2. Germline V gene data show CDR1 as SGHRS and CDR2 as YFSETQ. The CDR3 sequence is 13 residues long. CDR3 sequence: CVSSLETSGEQFF. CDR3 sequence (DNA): TGCGTCAGCAGCTTGGAAACTAGCGGTGAGCAGTTCTTC.

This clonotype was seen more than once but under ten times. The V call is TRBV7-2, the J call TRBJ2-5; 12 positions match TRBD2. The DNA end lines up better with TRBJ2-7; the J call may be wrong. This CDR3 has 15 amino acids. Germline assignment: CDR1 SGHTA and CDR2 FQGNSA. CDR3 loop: CASSLNLAGGLEQYF. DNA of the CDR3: TGTGCCAGCAGCTTAAACCTAGCGGGGGGGCTCGAGCAGTACTTC.